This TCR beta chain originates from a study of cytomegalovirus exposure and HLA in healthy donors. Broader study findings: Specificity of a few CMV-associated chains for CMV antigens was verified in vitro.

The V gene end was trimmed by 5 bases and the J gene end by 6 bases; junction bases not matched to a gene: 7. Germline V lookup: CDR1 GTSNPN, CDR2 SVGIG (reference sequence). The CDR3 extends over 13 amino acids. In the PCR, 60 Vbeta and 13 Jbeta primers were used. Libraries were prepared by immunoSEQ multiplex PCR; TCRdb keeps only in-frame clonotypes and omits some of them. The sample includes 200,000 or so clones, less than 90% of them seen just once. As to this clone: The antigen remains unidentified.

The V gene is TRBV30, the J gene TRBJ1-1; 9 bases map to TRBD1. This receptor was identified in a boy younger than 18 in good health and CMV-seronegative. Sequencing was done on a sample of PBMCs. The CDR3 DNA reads TGTGCCTGGGGACAGGGGAAATTCGCTGAAGCTTTCTTT. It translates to CAWGQGKFAEAFF.